These 16 T cell receptor beta chains were all obtained from the same sample, sequenced in a study of T cells in Graves' hyperthyroidism and ophthalmopathy. Regions amplified from RNA transcripts were the TCR beta CDR3 regions. Using the HTBI primer set, a first-round RT-PCR was run on the TCR CDR3. A single record per CDR3 protein comes from TCRdb applying MiXCR to the multiplex PCR reads. The profile shows about 320,000 distinct CDR3 sequences, roughly 15% of them singletons. Material for sequencing was blood. These receptors were collected from a man aged 25-45 years with Graves' hyperthyroidism.

This clonotype was found many times. The rearrangement uses TRBV2 and TRBJ2-3; D not certain. Germline V lookup: CDR1 SNHLY, CDR2 FYNNEI. This CDR3 region has 17 residues. V lost 4 bases, J lost 3 bases, and 20 bases lay in between. The CDR3 is CASSVSSTSIKTDTQYF. CDR3 nucleotides: TGTGCCAGCAGTGTCAGCAGCACCTCTATTAAGACAGATACGCAGTATTTT.

This clonotype came up a few times. This chain uses TRBV7-9 with TRBJ2-5; D is possibly TRBD1 (5 bases). Deletions cut 4 bases from V and 3 bases from J, with 12 bases between. Germline V gene data show CDR1 as SEHNR and CDR2 as FQNEAQ (reference sequence). The CDR3 is made up of 14 amino acids. The CDR3, as DNA: TGTGCCAGCAGCTATAGGGGATATGAAGAGACCCAGTACTTC. Its protein is CASSYRGYEETQYF.

Many counts were recorded for this clonotype. This sequence joins TRBV2 and TRBJ2-5; 14 nucleotides match TRBD2. This CDR3 comprises 16 residues. V was clipped by 6 bases and J by 3 bases; unmatched bases: 6. Germline V gives CDR1 SNHLY, CDR2 FYNNEI. CDR3 loop: CASSVPGLAGEETQYF. The CDR3 nucleotides read TGTGCCAGCAGCGTCCCGGGACTAGCGGGAGAAGAGACCCAGTACTTC.

The rearrangement uses TRBV11-2 and TRBJ1-3; no clear D gene. Germline CDR1 and CDR2: SGHAT and FQNNGV. V lost 0 bases and J 7 bases, leaving 13 bases between the germline ends. The CDR3 has 15 amino acids. CDR3 DNA sequence: TGTGCCAGCAGCTTAGATCCGACAACGACGAACACCATATATTTT. Amino acids: CASSLDPTTTNTIYF. The full variable domain, in which reference TRBV11-2 and TRBJ1-3 provide the parts outside the CDR3, is EAGVAQSPRYKIIEKRQSVAFWCNPISGHATLYWYQQILGQGPKLLIQFQNNGVVDDSQLPKDRFSAERLKGVDSTLKIQPAKLEDSAVYLCASSLDPTTTNTIYFGEGSWLTVV.

This clonotype came up many times. V usage is TRBV6-1 and J usage is TRBJ2-7, with a tentative D call TRBD2 (6 bases). The CDR3 runs to 13 residues. Germline CDR1 is MNHNS and CDR2 is SASEGT. Trimming took 4 bases from V and 1 from J, leaving 8 bases between them. In DNA form, the CDR3 reads TGTGCCAGCAGTGGTAGCGGTTCCTACGAGCAGTACTTC. Encoded protein: CASSGSGSYEQYF.

V is TRBV19 and J is TRBJ1-5, with D perhaps TRBD1 (5 bases). The germline V gene encodes CDR1 LNHDA and CDR2 SQIVND (reference sequence). CDR3 length equals 14 residues. With 3 bases removed from V and 3 bases from J, the gap between germline ends came to 9 bases. CDR3: CASSIQGPNQPQHF. The CDR3 region has the DNA TGTGCCAGTAGTATCCAGGGCCCCAATCAGCCCCAGCATTTT.

This clonotype has ten or more counts. The rearrangement links TRBV4-2 to TRBJ2-5, with D uncertain. CDR1 and CDR2 (germline): LGHNA, YNFKEQ. Trimming removed 0 bases from V and 0 bases from J, with 8 bases in between. The CDR3 spans 15 residues. CDR3 coding DNA: TGTGCCAGCAGCCAAGATCGGCTGTACCAAGAGACCCAGTACTTC. Its protein product is CASSQDRLYQETQYF.

This clonotype showed up just a few times. The junction does not match germline at one end; this may be a read error. V is TRBV3-1 and J is TRBJ1-2; the D is unclear. This CDR3 region has 14 residues. The germline CDR1 and CDR2 sequences are LGHDT and YNNKEL (reference sequence). This chain's CDR3 is CANSRHPLNYGYTF. Written as DNA, the CDR3 is TGTGCCAACAGCCGACATCCACTGAACTATGGCTACACCTTC.

This clonotype came up many times. The rearrangement joins TRBV18 to TRBJ2-7; 12 bases align to TRBD2. The CDR3 runs to 16 residues. The V gene end was trimmed by 4 bases and the J gene end by 5 bases; junction bases not matched to a gene: 9. Per the germline V gene, CDR1 is KGHSH and CDR2 is LQKENI. The CDR3 region has the DNA TGTGCCAGCTCACTAAGACTAGCGGGAGATGGAAACGAGCAGTACTTC. Residues: CASSLRLAGDGNEQYF.

This clonotype was counted many times. The chain joins TRBV5-1 to TRBJ2-5, with 8 positions matching TRBD2. The CDR3 consists of 17 residues. The germline gives CDR1 SGHRS, CDR2 YFSETQ. V was pared by 4 bases and J by 2 bases, with 13 bases of the junction left unmatched. The CDR3, as DNA: TGCGCCAGCAGCCTGACGGACAGCGGGAGCGGGCAAGAGACCCAGTACTTC. It codes for CASSLTDSGSGQETQYF.

The sample holds many counts of this clonotype. This chain links TRBV18 with TRBJ1-1; D uncertain. Germline V gene sequence: CDR1 KGHSH, CDR2 LQKENI. The CDR3 spans 15 residues. With 2 bases removed from V and 1 base from J, the gap between germline ends came to 11 bases. CDR3: CASSPGISQNTEAFF. The DNA of the CDR3 is TGTGCCAGCTCACCAGGGATCAGCCAGAACACTGAAGCTTTCTTT.

This clonotype showed up many times. J is TRBJ2-7 and V is TRBV5-1; possibly TRBD1 or TRBD2 for D (5 bases each). V lost 4 bases to trimming and J lost 3 bases, with 11 bases between them. CDR3 length: 13 amino acids. Germline V CDR1 and CDR2: SGHRS, YFSETQ. The CDR3 DNA is TGCGCCAGCAGCGGGGACCCGTTCTACGAGCAGTACTTC. It specifies CASSGDPFYEQYF.

V is TRBV7-9 and J is TRBJ2-7; D call uncertain. CDR3 length: 15 residues. CDR1 is SEHNR and CDR2 is FQNEAQ in the germline V gene (reference sequence). Trimming left V 7 bases short and J 2 bases short, with 18 bases between. The CDR3 sequence: CASTPSRVVPYEQYF. DNA for the CDR3: TGTGCCAGCACCCCTTCCCGGGTGGTCCCCTACGAGCAGTACTTC.

In this sample, this clonotype turned up many times. The chain uses TRBV10-3 and TRBJ2-7; 10 nucleotides agree with TRBD2. The ends lost 4 bases at V and 3 bases at J; junction bases unmatched: 12. The CDR3 extends over 17 amino acids. Germline assignment: CDR1 ENHRY and CDR2 SYGVKD. CDR3 nucleotide sequence: TGTGCCATCAGTGGCGAAGCCTCTAGCGGGAGTCTCTACGAGCAGTACTTC. It specifies CAISGEASSGSLYEQYF.

In this sample, this clonotype turned up many times. The rearrangement links TRBV3-1 to TRBJ1-1, with unresolved D. V was clipped by 0 bases and J by 7 bases, with 6 bases between them. The CDR3 is 12 residues long. CDR1 is LGHDT, CDR2 YNNKEL, per germline (reference sequence). The CDR3 sequence is CASSQDRLEAFF. The CDR3 region has the DNA TGTGCCAGCAGCCAAGACCGACTTGAAGCTTTCTTT.

This clonotype is a singleton in its sample. The chain combines TRBV18 with TRBJ2-7, with D perhaps matching TRBD2 (6 bases). The CDR3 extends over 13 amino acids. V was cut by 2 bases and J by 5 bases, with 10 bases left in between. Germline V gene lookup returns CDR1 KGHSH and CDR2 LQKENI. This chain's CDR3 is CASSPAGGHEQYF. The CDR3 nucleotides are TGTGCCAGCTCACCAGCAGGAGGGCACGAGCAGTACTTC.